The 24 T cell receptor beta chains reported below all come from one sample, sequenced in a study of neoadjuvant nivolumab and ipilimumab in lung cancer. Here immunoSEQ multiplex PCR was the method, and the copy in TCRdb shows in-frame clones only, minus some. This table has 19,000 or so clones, around 79% appearing once. Source: tumor tissue, taken after neoadjuvant nivolumab, alone or with ipilimumab, at or shortly before surgery. The receptors stem from an adult with non-small cell lung cancer.

J is TRBJ1-5 and V is TRBV6-8, with D unclear. Germline values: CDR1 MNHGY, CDR2 SAAAGT. Deletions cut 6 bases from V and 0 bases from J, with 9 bases between. CDR3 size: 14 residues. CDR3 in amino acids: CASRRLDSNQPQHF. CDR3 sequence (DNA): TGTGCCAGCAGGCGACTCGATAGCAATCAGCCCCAGCATTTT.

This clone was seen more than once but under ten times. V is TRBV11-2 and J is TRBJ2-7, with D unresolved. The CDR3 is 10 residues long. V was trimmed by 0 bases and J by 7 bases, leaving 1 base between them. Germline CDR1 reads SGHAT; CDR2 reads FQNNGV. The CDR3 region has the DNA TGTGCCAGCAGCTTAGAGGAGCAGTACTTC. Its translation is CASSLEEQYF.

This clone appeared once. The chain has TRBV10-3 and TRBJ2-1; D might be TRBD1 or TRBD2, each matching 6 bases. The CDR3 runs 17 residues. CDR1 and CDR2 (germline): ENHRY, SYGVKD. V lost 2 bases to trimming and J lost 1 base, with 15 bases between them. CDR3 sequence (DNA): TGTGCCATCAGTGAGAGGGGGGCGATGGCATCCTACAATGAGCAGTTCTTC. Its protein is CAISERGAMASYNEQFF.

The V gene is TRBV7-9, the J gene TRBJ2-7; D is unclear. The CDR3 covers 13 residues. CDR1 and CDR2 from the germline V gene are SEHNR and FQNEAQ (reference sequence). V dropped 1 base and J dropped 6 bases, with 10 bases sitting between them. CDR3 sequence: CASSLGLSSEQYF. In nucleotides, the CDR3 is TGTGCCAGCAGCTTAGGGCTTTCTAGCGAGCAGTACTTC.

The chain recombines TRBV6-1 with TRBJ2-1, with D perhaps assigned TRBD1 or TRBD2 (5 bases each). The ends were cut back, 3 bases at V and 0 bases at J, with 12 bases in the middle. The CDR3 extends over 16 amino acids. From germline, CDR1 is MNHNS and CDR2 SASEGT. The CDR3 region has the DNA TGTGCCAGCAGTGATCGGGGCAGGAGCTCCTACAATGAGCAGTTCTTC. Translated: CASSDRGRSSYNEQFF.

This clone was picked up a small number of times. The chain employs TRBV13 and TRBJ1-6; D not certain. The length of the CDR3 is 14 residues. CDR1 and CDR2 from the germline V gene are PRHDT and FYEKMQ (reference sequence). Trimming pared 7 bases from V and 0 bases from J, leaving 7 bases between. CDR3 DNA sequence: TGTGCCAGCACTGGGAGCTCCTATAATTCACCCCTCCACTTT. It translates to CASTGSSYNSPLHF.

This clone is classed as medium-sized. The V and J genes are TRBV5-1 and TRBJ1-6, with D uncertain. The CDR3 totals 14 residues. V lost 0 bases and J lost 7, with 8 bases in between. Looked up from germline, CDR1 is SGHRS and CDR2 is YFSETQ. The CDR3 region has the DNA TGCGCCAGCAGCTTGGATTACGGCAATTCACCCCTCCACTTT. Protein sequence: CASSLDYGNSPLHF.

This chain links TRBV11-2 with TRBJ2-3; D is possibly TRBD2 (6 bases). The germline V gene encodes CDR1 SGHAT and CDR2 FQNNGV. The CDR3 has 14 residues. The V end was cut by 6 bases, the J end by 6 bases, with 16 bases between. For the CDR3, the DNA is TGTGCCAGCAGTCGCGGGACCCGTGGCGATACGCAGTATTTT. This codes for CASSRGTRGDTQYF.

By proportion, this clone is medium-sized. The rearrangement uses TRBV5-1 and TRBJ1-6; possibly TRBD1 for D (5 bases). CDR1 is SGHRS, CDR2 YFSETQ, per germline. V dropped 0 bases and J dropped 9 bases, with 13 bases sitting between them. The length of the CDR3 is 15 residues. CDR3 protein: CASSLAGGTGSPLHF. For the CDR3, the DNA is TGCGCCAGCAGCTTGGCCGGGGGAACCGGTTCACCCCTCCACTTT.

The sample holds a few counts of this clone. The rearrangement links TRBV7-2 to TRBJ2-1; TRBD2 matches 11 bases. The CDR3 spans 17 residues. Germline values: CDR1 SGHTA, CDR2 FQGNSA. V shed 0 bases, J shed 9 bases, and the junction held 10 bases outside the gene matches. CDR3 DNA sequence: TGTGCCAGCAGCTTAGCAACTAGCGGGGGCAAATCCGGTGAGCAGTTCTTC. Protein: CASSLATSGGKSGEQFF.

This sequence joins TRBV10-3 and TRBJ2-7; a weak D match, TRBD2 (5 bases). The V gene's germline CDR1 is ENHRY and CDR2 SYGVKD. Trimming took off 5 bases at V and 3 bases at J, with 26 bases between the two ends. This CDR3 is built from 18 residues. The CDR3 nucleotides read TGTGCCATCAGTCCAGGTCGGGGTTCGGGCAAGGAAGACTACGAGCAGTACTTC. Its protein product is CAISPGRGSGKEDYEQYF.

This clone was picked up a small number of times. The V gene is TRBV9, the J gene TRBJ2-1, with TRBD1 as a possible D gene (5 bases). The length of the CDR3 is 18 residues. Per germline, CDR1 SGDLS and CDR2 YYNGEE. V lost 4 bases, J lost 4 bases, and 24 bases lay in between. CDR3 DNA: TGTGCCAGCAGCTTACGAGAAAATACATGGGGCTTGTACAATGAGCAGTTCTTC. Translation: CASSLRENTWGLYNEQFF.

The chain has TRBV19 and TRBJ2-2; TRBD1 aligns across 10 bases. Germline V gene sequence: CDR1 LNHDA, CDR2 SQIVND (reference sequence). Losses at the gene ends were 6 bases for V and 6 bases for J; bases not matched to a gene: 4. This CDR3 region has 14 residues. In DNA form, the CDR3 reads TGTGCCAGTAGCGGGACAGGGGTTGCCGGGGAGCTGTTTTTT. Residues: CASSGTGVAGELFF.

The chain carries TRBV27 and TRBJ2-7, with TRBD1 identical over 9 bases. Germline V gene sequence: CDR1 MNHEY, CDR2 SMNVEV (reference sequence). With 5 bases clipped from V and 6 bases from J, the junction kept 2 bases outside the gene matches. The CDR3 is made up of 12 amino acids. CDR3 DNA sequence: TGTGCCAGCAGTACAGGGGGCGGCGAGCAGTACTTC. This encodes CASSTGGGEQYF.

The V and J genes are TRBV28 and TRBJ1-6; 7 bases are a match to TRBD1. The CDR3 is made up of 14 amino acids. V lost 2 bases to trimming and J lost 9 bases; unmatched junction nucleotides: 4. From germline, CDR1 is MDHEN and CDR2 SYDVKM. CDR3 region: CASSLGPGGSPLHF. The CDR3 nucleotides are TGTGCCAGCAGTTTAGGCCCAGGGGGTTCACCCCTCCACTTT.

This clone is labeled medium-sized (0.01 to 0.1%). V and J are TRBV30 and TRBJ2-2; 10 nucleotides match TRBD1. The CDR3 is 13 residues long. The germline V gene encodes CDR1 GTSNPN and CDR2 SVGIG (reference sequence). The V and J ends lost 5 bases and 5 bases, in that order; junction bases with no gene match: 2. The CDR3 reads CAWGDRGTGELFF. CDR3 DNA sequence: TGTGCCTGGGGGGACAGGGGAACCGGGGAGCTGTTTTTT.

The chain joins TRBV27 to TRBJ1-5, with TRBD1 as a possible D gene (5 bases). The CDR3 contains 14 residues. The V and J ends lost 5 bases and 3 bases respectively, with 11 bases between them. CDR1 is MNHEY and CDR2 is SMNVEV in the germline V gene (reference sequence). The CDR3 nucleotides read TGTGCCAGCAGTCTTGGACATCCCAATCAGCCCCAGCATTTT. It specifies CASSLGHPNQPQHF.

This sequence joins TRBV7-2 and TRBJ2-3; D ambiguous. V was cut by 5 bases and J by 3 bases, with 12 bases left in between. Germline values: CDR1 SGHTA, CDR2 FQGNSA. This CDR3 has 14 residues. Here the CDR3 reads CASSPPQKTDTQYF. The CDR3 DNA reads TGTGCCAGCAGCCCGCCCCAAAAGACAGATACGCAGTATTTT.

This rearrangement joins TRBV10-3 to TRBJ2-7; TRBD2 might be the D (7 bases). Germline-derived CDR1 and CDR2 are ENHRY and SYGVKD. The CDR3 runs 17 residues. Deletions cut 5 bases from V and 4 bases from J, with 24 bases between. The CDR3 nucleotides read TGTGCCATCAGTCGTCTAGGGGGGGAACTAATTCGGTACGAGCAGTACTTC. Translating gives CAISRLGGELIRYEQYF.

The chain links TRBV30 to TRBJ2-7; 8 positions agree with TRBD1. Germline CDR1 is GTSNPN and CDR2 is SVGIG (reference sequence). The length of the CDR3 is 12 residues. The J segment lost 5 bases and the V segment lost 2 bases, leaving 2 bases of the junction unmatched. CDR3 nucleotides: TGTGCCTGGAGTAGACAGGGGAACGAGCAGTACTTC. The encoded protein is CAWSRQGNEQYF.

This clone was detected only a few times. The chain combines TRBV6-5 with TRBJ1-1, with D possibly matching TRBD1 (6 bases). V was shortened by 6 bases and J by 7 bases, with 9 bases between the two germline ends. This CDR3 is 11 amino acids long. From germline, CDR1 is MNHEY and CDR2 SVGAGI. CDR3 sequence (DNA): TGTGCCAGCAGCGGACAGTTTGAAGCTTTCTTT. Its translation is CASSGQFEAFF.

The chain combines TRBV27 with TRBJ1-6, with TRBD1 identical over 9 bases. V shed 5 bases and J 7 bases; nucleotides not matched to a gene: 6. This CDR3 is built from 15 residues. Germline V gene lookup returns CDR1 MNHEY and CDR2 SMNVEV (reference sequence). This CDR3 is CASSPTGTGNSPLHF. CDR3 nucleotides: TGTGCCAGCAGTCCAACCGGGACAGGGAATTCACCCCTCCACTTT.

The rearrangement links TRBV6-5 to TRBJ2-7; D is undetermined. V gave up 6 bases and J gave up 3 bases, with 15 bases separating them. Looked up from germline, CDR1 is MNHEY and CDR2 is SVGAGI. The CDR3 extends over 14 amino acids. The CDR3 bases are TGTGCCAGCAGGCCACCCAGACCCCACTACGAGCAGTACTTC. Encoded protein: CASRPPRPHYEQYF.

The V gene is TRBV6-5, the J gene TRBJ1-4; 8 positions agree with TRBD1. The CDR3 consists of 15 residues. Losses at the gene ends were 6 bases for V and 4 bases for J; bases not matched to a gene: 7. Germline loops: CDR1 MNHEY, CDR2 SVGAGI. CDR3 nucleotide sequence: TGTGCCAGCAGAAAGGGGGGACAGGATAATGAAAAACTGTTTTTT. Encoded protein: CASRKGGQDNEKLFF.